These 27 T cell receptor beta chains share one sample of origin, sequenced in a study of somatic mutations in cytotoxic T cells in rheumatoid arthritis. Data came from immunoSEQ multiplex PCR; TCRdb stores just in-frame clones and leaves some out. The sample holds about 23,000 clones; 80% to 90% are singletons and the top ten take approximately 3.8%. The material sequenced was CD8+ T cells sorted from blood. Receptor source: an adult with rheumatoid arthritis.

The chain couples TRBV5-1 to TRBJ1-1, with 7 bases fitting TRBD1. The germline CDR1 and CDR2 sequences are SGHRS and YFSETQ. Trimming took 4 bases from V and 3 from J; bases not matched to a gene: 9. CDR3 length equals 15 residues. The CDR3 DNA reads as TGCGCCAGCAGCCCCGACAGGGCTCGGGACACTGAAGCTTTCTTT. Amino acid sequence: CASSPDRARDTEAFF.

The chain employs TRBV9 and TRBJ2-1; the D gene is possibly TRBD2 (6 bases). V gave up 0 bases and J gave up 0 bases, with 13 bases separating them. Germline loops: CDR1 SGDLS, CDR2 YYNGEE. The CDR3 loop spans 17 amino acids. CDR3 DNA sequence: TGTGCCAGCAGCGTAGTAGGAGGGTATAACTCCTACAATGAGCAGTTCTTC. It encodes CASSVVGGYNSYNEQFF. Together with reference TRBV9 and TRBJ2-1, the CDR3 gives the full variable domain: DSGVTQTPKHLITATGQRVTLRCSPRSGDLSVYWYQQSLDQGLQFLIQYYNGEERAKGNILERFSAQQFPDLHSELNLSSLELGDSALYFCASSVVGGYNSYNEQFFGPGTRLTVL.

This clone was recorded once. Other DNA sequences from this sample encode an identical CDR3 as well. V usage is TRBV10-3 and J usage is TRBJ2-1; 10 nucleotides line up with TRBD2. The V segment lost 4 bases and the J segment 5 bases; nucleotides outside the gene matches: 5. CDR1 ENHRY and CDR2 SYGVKD come from the germline V gene. CDR3 size: 15 residues. The CDR3, as DNA: TGTGCCATCAGTGGGGATAGCGGGGGGAACAATGAGCAGTTCTTC. It is translated as CAISGDSGGNNEQFF.

This clone has a single count. This rearrangement joins TRBV23-1 to TRBJ2-1; perhaps TRBD2 as D (5 bases). TRBV23-1 is flagged as an ORF with uncertain function. This CDR3 contains 15 residues. Deletions cut 4 bases from V and 4 bases from J, with 14 bases between. The CDR3 protein is CASSLIVTGYNEQFF. The CDR3 DNA sequence: TGCGCCAGCAGTCTTATAGTGACGGGGTACAATGAGCAGTTCTTC.

The genes are TRBV9 and TRBJ1-2; D gene uncertain. The CDR3 runs 15 residues. The V gene lost 3 bases and the J gene lost 8 bases, with 20 bases spanning the gap. In germline, CDR1 is SGDLS, CDR2 YYNGEE. The chain's CDR3 is CASSAALGSMKGYTF. In DNA form, the CDR3 reads TGTGCCAGCAGCGCCGCGCTGGGGAGCATGAAGGGCTACACCTTC.

The sample holds one count of this clone. The chain recombines TRBV7-5 with TRBJ1-5. TRBV7-5 constitutes a pseudogene. The CDR3 totals 14 residues. CDR3 DNA sequence: TGTGTCAGAAGCTGTGGGGGGGGAGATCAGCCCCAGCATTTT. Its protein is CVRSCGGGDQPQHF.

The V and J genes are TRBV19 and TRBJ2-7, with D perhaps TRBD1 (6 bases). CDR1 and CDR2 (germline): LNHDA, SQIVND (reference sequence). The CDR3 sequence is 14 residues long. V was shortened by 6 bases and J by 3 bases, with 15 bases between the two germline ends. CDR3 in DNA: TGTGCCAGTAGGGATCGGACAGAAAGCTACGAGCAGTACTTC. Its protein product is CASRDRTESYEQYF. The entire variable domain, with the rest obtained from reference TRBV19 and TRBJ2-7, is as follows: DGGITQSPKYLFRKEGQNVTLSCEQNLNHDAMYWYRQDPGQGLRLIYYSQIVNDFQKGDIAEGYSVSREKKESFPLTVTSAQKNPTAFYLCASRDRTESYEQYFGPGTRLTVT.

The chain combines TRBV27 with TRBJ1-1; maybe TRBD1 (5 bases). V was clipped by 3 bases and J by 2 bases, with 10 bases between them. The V gene's germline CDR1 is MNHEY and CDR2 SMNVEV (reference sequence). The CDR3 runs 14 residues. The CDR3 bases are TGTGCCAGCAGTTTGGGGGGGGGAAACACTGAAGCTTTCTTT. It specifies CASSLGGGNTEAFF.

J is TRBJ2-7 and V is TRBV6-1; D unclear. This CDR3 has 11 amino acids. Germline loops: CDR1 MNHNS, CDR2 SASEGT. Trimming left V 2 bases short and J 3 bases short, with 2 bases between. In nucleotides, the CDR3 is TGTGCCAGCAGTGAATACTACGAGCAGTACTTC. Its translation is CASSEYYEQYF.

The chain is built from TRBV5-6 and TRBJ1-5, with D unclear. CDR1 is SGHDT, CDR2 YYEEEE, per germline. The CDR3 covers 14 residues. V gave up 4 bases and J gave up 1 base, with 9 bases separating them. This CDR3 reads CASSLDGSNQPQHF. Written as DNA, the CDR3 is TGTGCCAGCAGCCTGGACGGAAGCAATCAGCCCCAGCATTTT.

This rearrangement joins TRBV21-1 to TRBJ1-1; TRBD1 is the table's D call, not checked against the DNA. TRBV21-1 is recorded as a pseudogene. The CDR3 length is 19 residues. DNA for the CDR3: TGTGCCAGCAGCAAACCGTTGGCCCCCCGGACAGGGGGCAACACTGAAGCTTTCTTT. Translated, it gives CASSKPLAPRTGGNTEAFF.

Comment on this clone: Additional DNA sequences in this sample encode the identical CDR3. The rearrangement joins TRBV4-2 to TRBJ2-3, with a weak D call TRBD2 (7 bases). V was clipped by 0 bases and J by 4 bases, with 11 bases between them. CDR3 length: 15 residues. CDR1 and CDR2 (germline): LGHNA, YNFKEQ. CDR3 loop: CASSQERGGPDTQYF. CDR3 DNA sequence: TGTGCCAGCAGCCAAGAGAGGGGGGGGCCAGATACGCAGTATTTT.

The chain recombines TRBV5-1 with TRBJ2-3; 10 bases map to TRBD2. V shed 4 bases and J 1 base; nucleotides not matched to a gene: 3. The germline CDR1 and CDR2 sequences are SGHRS and YFSETQ. The CDR3 spans 15 residues. The CDR3 region is CASSEGTSGTDTQYF. CDR3 nucleotides: TGCGCCAGCAGCGAAGGGACTAGCGGCACAGATACGCAGTATTTT. The full variable domain, completed using reference TRBV5-1 and TRBJ2-3, is KAGVTQTPRYLIKTRGQQVTLSCSPISGHRSVSWYQQTPGQGLQFLFEYFSETQRNKGNFPGRFSGRQFSNSRSEMNVSTLELGDSALYLCASSEGTSGTDTQYFGPGTRLTVL.

The V gene is TRBV19, the J gene TRBJ1-6, with TRBD1 identical over 8 bases. CDR3 length: 15 residues. CDR1 is LNHDA, CDR2 SQIVND, per germline (reference sequence). Trimming at V came to 3 bases and at J to 6 bases, leaving 4 bases not matched to a gene. CDR3 bases: TGTGCCAGTAGTATTGGACAGGGCCCTAATTCACCCCTCCACTTT. Translation: CASSIGQGPNSPLHF.

The chain employs TRBV4-2 and TRBJ2-2; no clear D gene. This CDR3 has 14 residues. Trimming left V 0 bases short and J 6 bases short, with 8 bases between. Germline values: CDR1 LGHNA, CDR2 YNFKEQ. CDR3 sequence (DNA): TGTGCCAGCAGCCAAGATAGGGCCTCCGGGGAGCTGTTTTTT. The encoded protein is CASSQDRASGELFF.

This sequence joins TRBV29-1 and TRBJ2-1; 11 bases are a match to TRBD2. The CDR3 length is 14 residues. Germline trimming cut 2 bases from V and 8 bases from J; bases unmatched to any gene: 5. CDR1 and CDR2 from the germline V gene are SQVTM and ANQGSEA. CDR3 sequence (DNA): TGCAGCGTTGAAATAGCGGGGGGGCGATATGAGCAGTTCTTC. Protein sequence: CSVEIAGGRYEQFF.

The chain uses TRBV6-5 and TRBJ2-2; possibly TRBD2 for D (6 bases). With 5 bases removed from V and 6 bases from J, the gap between germline ends came to 13 bases. The CDR3 is 14 amino acids. The germline gives CDR1 MNHEY, CDR2 SVGAGI. CDR3 sequence reads: CASSHPGEAGELFF. The CDR3 DNA reads TGTGCCAGCAGTCATCCTGGGGAGGCCGGGGAGCTGTTTTTT.

This chain uses TRBV6-5 with TRBJ1-2, with a possible D match to TRBD1 (5 bases). The length of the CDR3 is 15 residues. V dropped 2 bases and J dropped 3 bases, with 13 bases sitting between them. CDR1 MNHEY and CDR2 SVGAGI come from the germline V gene. The CDR3 DNA follows: TGTGCCAGCAGTTACGGGTCAGGGTTTTACTATGGCTACACCTTC. As protein: CASSYGSGFYYGYTF.

The chain couples TRBV7-9 to TRBJ2-5; 8 bases agree with TRBD2. The J call could be wrong; TRBJ2-7 is a better fit for the DNA end. The V gene's germline CDR1 is SEHNR and CDR2 FQNEAQ (reference sequence). The CDR3 is 14 residues long. The CDR3 region is CASSRGGLDYEQYF. CDR3 sequence (DNA): TGTGCCAGCAGCCGCGGGGGACTAGACTACGAGCAGTACTTC.

The V and J genes are TRBV5-5 and TRBJ2-2; D is tentatively TRBD1 or TRBD2 (6 bases each). The CDR3 has 15 amino acids. Germline V gene sequence: CDR1 SGHKS, CDR2 YYEKEE (reference sequence). V lost 3 bases and J 1 base, leaving 10 bases between the germline ends. The chain's CDR3 is CASSWGDKNTGELFF. The DNA of the CDR3 is TGTGCCAGCAGCTGGGGGGACAAGAACACCGGGGAGCTGTTTTTT. The full variable domain, in which reference TRBV5-5 and TRBJ2-2 provide the parts outside the CDR3, is DAGVTQSPTHLIKTRGQQVTLRCSPISGHKSVSWYQQVLGQGPQFIFQYYEKEERGRGNFPDRFSARQFPNYSSELNVNALLLGDSALYLCASSWGDKNTGELFFGEGSRLTVL.

The chain employs TRBV19 and TRBJ1-1, with TRBD1 as a possible D gene (6 bases). The CDR3 has 14 amino acids. Germline values: CDR1 LNHDA, CDR2 SQIVND (reference sequence). V lost 6 bases and J 4 bases, leaving 15 bases between the germline ends. CDR3: CASRYRGRSTEAFF. DNA for the CDR3: TGTGCCAGTAGGTATCGGGGGCGGTCCACTGAAGCTTTCTTT. Looking up the rest from reference TRBV19 and TRBJ1-1 gives the full variable domain: DGGITQSPKYLFRKEGQNVTLSCEQNLNHDAMYWYRQDPGQGLRLIYYSQIVNDFQKGDIAEGYSVSREKKESFPLTVTSAQKNPTAFYLCASRYRGRSTEAFFGQGTRLTVV.

The chain uses TRBV29-1 and TRBJ1-1; D is uncertain. CDR3 length: 13 amino acids. Germline V lookup: CDR1 SQVTM, CDR2 ANQGSEA. V shed 5 bases and J shed 4 bases, with 14 bases lying between them. CDR3 DNA: TGCAGCGTTAGGACGGGTGATAGCACTGAAGCTTTCTTT. Amino acids: CSVRTGDSTEAFF.

The V and J genes are TRBV4-2 and TRBJ2-3, with unresolved D. V shed 0 bases and J shed 7 bases, with 8 bases lying between them. The length of the CDR3 is 13 residues. Germline V gives CDR1 LGHNA, CDR2 YNFKEQ. DNA of the CDR3: TGTGCCAGCAGCCAAGATCTCCTAAATACGCAGTATTTT. Protein sequence: CASSQDLLNTQYF.

This rearrangement joins TRBV7-8 to TRBJ2-3, with D possibly matching TRBD2 (6 bases). This CDR3 spans 16 amino acids. Germline assignment: CDR1 SGHVS and CDR2 FQNEAQ. V lost 4 bases and J lost 0, with 14 bases in between. The CDR3 loop reads CASSSPVLASTDTQYF. The CDR3 DNA sequence: TGTGCCAGCAGCTCCCCCGTACTAGCTAGCACAGATACGCAGTATTTT.

The J gene is TRBJ1-5, the V gene TRBV23-1; D is possibly TRBD1 (5 bases). TRBV23-1 qualifies as an ORF whose function is uncertain. The CDR3 consists of 11 residues. V lost 8 bases and J lost 12, with 14 bases in between. CDR3 amino acids: CASVPGANQHF. Written as DNA, the CDR3 is TGCGCCAGCGTTCCCGGGGCAAACCAGCATTTT.

This clone appeared once. The chain couples TRBV6-1 to TRBJ1-3; D uncertain. The CDR3 is made up of 14 amino acids. V lost 6 bases, J lost 0 bases, and 9 bases lay in between. CDR1 MNHNS and CDR2 SASEGT come from the germline V gene. The CDR3 loop reads CASRSRSSGNTIYF. The DNA of the CDR3 is TGTGCCAGCAGGTCCCGTAGCTCTGGAAACACCATATATTTT.

This chain joins TRBV2 and TRBJ2-1; possibly TRBD1 or TRBD2 for D (5 bases each). The CDR3 consists of 12 residues. Per germline, CDR1 SNHLY and CDR2 FYNNEI. With 2 bases removed from V and 7 bases from J, the gap between germline ends came to 6 bases. The CDR3 DNA sequence: TGTGCCAGCAGTGAATGGGGGAATGAGCAGTTCTTC. Protein: CASSEWGNEQFF.